The entry below gives a single T cell receptor beta chain sequence along with its context. The CDR3 extends over 16 amino acids. Germline V lookup: CDR1 LGHDT, CDR2 YNNKEL (reference sequence). The trim removed 4 bases at V and 5 bases at J, leaving 13 bases unmatched. Per the original methods: Estimated nucleated cell counts came from reference gene primer amplification. TCRdb's table, derived via immunoSEQ multiplex PCR, lists solely in-frame clones and lacks some. The V and J calls and clone size come from that table; D and trimming were worked out from the DNA. The sample has more than 300,000 clones, more than 80% seen once. These data come from a study of blood T cell repertoires in COVID-19. Study overall: Sample material is recorded as cDNA or gDNA derived from T cells, B-cell-depleted T cells, or PBMCs.

This receptor was obtained from a man between 18 and 29 years old who had recovered from COVID-19. The chain joins TRBV3-1 (or the pseudogene TRBV3-2) to TRBJ1-2, with 7 bases lining up with TRBD1. The specimen was peripheral blood. In DNA, the CDR3 is TGTGCCAGCAGCCCCAGGGACAGCAATAATCCTTATGGCTACACCTTC. As protein: CASSPRDSNNPYGYTF.